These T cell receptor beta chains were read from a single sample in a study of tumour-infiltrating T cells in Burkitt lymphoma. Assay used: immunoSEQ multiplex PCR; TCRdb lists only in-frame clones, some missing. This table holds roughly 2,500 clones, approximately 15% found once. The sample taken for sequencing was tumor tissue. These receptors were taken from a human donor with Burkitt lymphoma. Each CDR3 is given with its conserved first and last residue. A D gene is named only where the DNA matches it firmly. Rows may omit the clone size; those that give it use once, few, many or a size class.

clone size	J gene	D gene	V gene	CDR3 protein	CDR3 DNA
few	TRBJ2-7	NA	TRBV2	CASITHLDRGGSYEQYF	TGTGCCAGCATAACCCATCTAGACAGGGGAGGGTCCTACGAGCAGTACTTC
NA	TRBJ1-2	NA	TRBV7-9	CASSLARGPNGYTF	TGTGCCAGCAGCTTAGCGAGAGGGCCGAATGGCTACACCTTC
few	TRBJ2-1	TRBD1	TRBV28	CASRRQGGHNEQFF	TGTGCCAGCAGACGACAGGGGGGGCACAATGAGCAGTTCTTC
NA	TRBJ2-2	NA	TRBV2	CASSATGYTGELFF	TGTGCCAGCAGTGCTACAGGTTACACCGGGGAGCTGTTTTTT
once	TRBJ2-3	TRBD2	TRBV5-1	CASSLGLASTDTQYF	TGCGCCAGCAGCTTAGGACTAGCAAGCACAGATACGCAGTATTTT
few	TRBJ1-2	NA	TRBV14	CASSQGRGYGYTF	TGTGCCAGCAGCCAGGGGCGGGGGTATGGCTACACCTTC
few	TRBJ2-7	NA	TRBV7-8	CATSHGWSEQYF	TGTGCCACATCACACGGCTGGTCCGAGCAGTACTTC
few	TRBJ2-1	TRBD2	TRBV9	CASSVDGGVSYNEQFF	TGTGCCAGCAGCGTAGACGGGGGGGTCTCCTACAATGAGCAGTTCTTC
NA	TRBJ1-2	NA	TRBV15	CATSRAEEFTAVYGYTF	TGTGCCACCAGCAGAGCAGAAGAGTTTACGGCGGTTTATGGCTACACCTTC
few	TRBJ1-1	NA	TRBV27	CASSFDRNTEAFF	TGTGCCAGCAGTTTCGACAGAAACACTGAAGCTTTCTTT
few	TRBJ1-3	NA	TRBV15	CATSSTERSSGNTIYF	TGTGCCACCAGCAGTACTGAGAGGAGCTCTGGAAACACCATATATTTT
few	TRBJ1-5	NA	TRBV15	CATSRDLRASNQPQHF	TGTGCCACCAGCAGAGATCTCAGGGCGAGCAATCAGCCCCAGCATTTT
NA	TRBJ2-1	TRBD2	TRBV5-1	CASSSLAGGNEQFF	TGCGCCAGCAGCTCCCTAGCGGGGGGCAATGAGCAGTTCTTC
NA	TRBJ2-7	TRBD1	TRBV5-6	CASSPDGTGVTYEQYF	TGTGCCAGCAGCCCAGACGGGACAGGAGTTACCTACGAGCAGTACTTC
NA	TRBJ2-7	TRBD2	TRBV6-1	CASILLSGSSYEQYF	TGTGCCAGCATACTTCTTAGCGGGAGCTCCTACGAGCAGTACTTC
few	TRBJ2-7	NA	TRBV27	CASSSPAGEQYF	TGTGCCAGCAGTTCCCCAGCCGGGGAGCAGTACTTC
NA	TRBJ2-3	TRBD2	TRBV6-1	CASSGGLAGASDTQYF	TGTGCCAGCAGTGGGGGACTAGCGGGGGCGTCAGATACGCAGTATTTT
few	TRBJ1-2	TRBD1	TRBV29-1	CSVGTGRDYGYTF	TGCAGCGTTGGGACAGGTAGAGACTATGGCTACACCTTC
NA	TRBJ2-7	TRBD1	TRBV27	CASSFLDRGEQYF	TGTGCCAGCAGTTTCCTCGACAGGGGCGAGCAGTACTTC
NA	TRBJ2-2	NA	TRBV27	CASSLEDWTGELFF	TGTGCCAGCAGTTTGGAGGATTGGACCGGGGAGCTGTTTTTT
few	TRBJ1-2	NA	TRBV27	CASSLVSSGYGYTF	TGTGCCAGCAGTTTGGTCAGCTCTGGCTATGGCTACACCTTC
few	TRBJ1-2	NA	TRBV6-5	CAAGFNGYTF	TGTGCCGCGGGGTTCAATGGCTACACCTTC
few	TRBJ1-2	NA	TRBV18	CASSPSTEANYGYTF	TGTGCCAGCTCACCTTCGACAGAAGCTAACTATGGCTACACCTTC
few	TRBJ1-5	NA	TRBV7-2	CASSLDPAQPQHF	TGTGCCAGCAGCTTAGACCCAGCCCAGCCCCAGCATTTT
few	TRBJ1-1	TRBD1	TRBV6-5	CASSASRGLSTEAFF	TGTGCCAGCAGTGCGTCCAGGGGGCTTTCCACTGAAGCTTTCTTT
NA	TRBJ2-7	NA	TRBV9	CASSGDIRGEQYF	TGTGCCAGCAGCGGGGACATAAGGGGCGAGCAGTACTTC
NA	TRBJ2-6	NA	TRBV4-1	CASSPYIIGANVLTF	TGCGCCAGCAGCCCATATATAATAGGGGCCAACGTCCTGACTTTC